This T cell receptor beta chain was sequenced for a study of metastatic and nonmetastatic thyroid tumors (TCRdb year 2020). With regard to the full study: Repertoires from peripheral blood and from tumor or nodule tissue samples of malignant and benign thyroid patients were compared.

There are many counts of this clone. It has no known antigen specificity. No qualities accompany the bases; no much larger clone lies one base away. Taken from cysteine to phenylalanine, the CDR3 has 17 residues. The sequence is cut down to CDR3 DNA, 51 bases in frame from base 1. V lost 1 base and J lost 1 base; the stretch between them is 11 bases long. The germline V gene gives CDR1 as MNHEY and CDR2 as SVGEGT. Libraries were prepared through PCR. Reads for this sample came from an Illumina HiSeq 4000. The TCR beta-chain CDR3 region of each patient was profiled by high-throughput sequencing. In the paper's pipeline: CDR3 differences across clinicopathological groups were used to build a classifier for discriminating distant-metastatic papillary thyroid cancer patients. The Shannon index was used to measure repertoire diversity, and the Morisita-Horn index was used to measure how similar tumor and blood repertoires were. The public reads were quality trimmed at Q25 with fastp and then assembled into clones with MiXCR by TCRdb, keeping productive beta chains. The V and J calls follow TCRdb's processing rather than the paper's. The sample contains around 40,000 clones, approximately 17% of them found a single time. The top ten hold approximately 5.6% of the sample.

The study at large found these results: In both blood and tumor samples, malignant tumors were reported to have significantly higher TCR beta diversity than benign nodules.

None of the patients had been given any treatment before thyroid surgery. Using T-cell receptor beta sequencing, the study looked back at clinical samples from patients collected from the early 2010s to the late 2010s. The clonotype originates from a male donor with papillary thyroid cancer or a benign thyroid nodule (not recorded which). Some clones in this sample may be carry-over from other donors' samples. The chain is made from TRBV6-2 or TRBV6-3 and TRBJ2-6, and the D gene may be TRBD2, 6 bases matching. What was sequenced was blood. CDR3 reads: CASSYFMEGSGANVLTF. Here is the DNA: TGTGCCAGCAGTTACTTTATGGAGGGGTCTGGGGCCAACGTCCTGACTTTC.